The 19 T cell receptor beta chains below were found in one sample sequenced in a study of early T cells in non-severe SARS-CoV-2 infection. TCRdb passed the 5' RACE reads through MiXCR, listing each CDR3 protein once. The data show roughly 56,000 distinct CDR3 sequences, with about 10% seen just once and over 5% held by the top ten. Sequencing input: whole blood. The receptors shown here come from an adult who was a healthcare worker with PCR-confirmed SARS-CoV-2 infection or an uninfected control (not recorded which).

A few counts support this clonotype. The V call is TRBV7-8, the J call TRBJ2-3, with TRBD2 as a possible D gene (6 bases). Looked up from germline, CDR1 is SGHVS and CDR2 is FQNEAQ. There are 15 residues in the CDR3. The V end was cut by 5 bases, the J end by 0 bases, with 12 bases between. CDR3 nucleotides: TGTGCCAGCAGCCGCTCCGGGACTAGCACAGATACGCAGTATTTT. Translated: CASSRSGTSTDTQYF.

CDR3 nucleotides: TGTGCCAGCGTAGCTTTCCACGAAGATGGCTACACCTTC. The encoded protein is CASVAFHEDGYTF. The chain joins TRBV6-2 or TRBV6-3 to TRBJ1-2, with D uncertain. Germline-derived CDR1 and CDR2 are MNHEY and SVGEGT. With 8 bases removed from V and 6 bases from J, the gap between germline ends came to 16 bases. The CDR3 runs to 13 residues.

The rearrangement uses TRBV6-2 or TRBV6-3 and TRBJ2-1; TRBD2 agrees at 7 bases. With V trimmed by 7 bases and J by 3 bases, 6 bases remained unmatched. Germline assignment: CDR1 MNHEY and CDR2 SVGEGT. The CDR3 contains 14 residues. The CDR3 DNA reads as TGTGCCAGCATTTCGAGCGGGATCTACAATGAGCAGTTCTTC. This encodes CASISSGIYNEQFF.

This sequence joins TRBV18 and TRBJ2-1; unclear D gene. Germline V gives CDR1 KGHSH, CDR2 LQKENI. The CDR3 length is 14 residues. V shed 0 bases and J shed 6 bases, with 9 bases lying between them. CDR3 protein: CASSPPGNSNEQFF. The DNA for the CDR3 is TGTGCCAGCTCACCACCGGGAAACAGCAATGAGCAGTTCTTC. The full variable domain, completed using reference TRBV18 and TRBJ2-1, is NAGVMQNPRHLVRRRGQEARLRCSPMKGHSHVYWYRQLPEEGLKFMVYLQKENIIDESGMPKERFSAEFPKEGPSILRIQQVVRGDSAAYFCASSPPGNSNEQFFGPGTRLTVL.

The V and J genes are TRBV4-2 and TRBJ1-2; D gene uncertain. Germline CDR1 reads LGHNA; CDR2 reads YNFKEQ. This CDR3 has 13 residues. V lost 2 bases to trimming and J lost 6 bases, with 10 bases between them. This chain's CDR3 is CASSQRLRNGYTF. The CDR3 DNA is TGTGCCAGCAGCCAAAGGCTACGGAATGGCTACACCTTC.

This clonotype was seen ten or more times. The chain carries TRBV19 and TRBJ2-3, with no clear D. V lost 1 base to trimming and J lost 2 bases, with 10 bases between them. The CDR3 runs 15 residues. Germline V gives CDR1 LNHDA, CDR2 SQIVND (reference sequence). The CDR3 reads CASSIGERPTDTQYF. The CDR3 DNA follows: TGTGCCAGTAGTATAGGAGAGCGACCCACAGATACGCAGTATTTT.

Comments on this clonotype: The germline gene is not matched at one end of the junction; a read error may be the cause. This rearrangement joins TRBV18 to TRBJ1-4, with D possibly being TRBD1 (6 bases). CDR1 and CDR2 from the germline V gene are KGHSH and LQKENI. The CDR3 length is 16 residues. CDR3 region: CASSRQMGATDEKLFF. In DNA form, the CDR3 reads TGTGCCAGCTCACGTCAAATGGGGGCAACTGATGAAAAACTGTTTTTT.

The CDR3 DNA is TGTGCCAGCAGCTCCACCGTGACTAGCGGACTATACAATGAGCAGTTCTTC. Its protein product is CASSSTVTSGLYNEQFF. This chain links TRBV7-9 with TRBJ2-1; 9 nucleotides agree with TRBD2. CDR3 length: 17 amino acids. The germline gives CDR1 SEHNR, CDR2 FQNEAQ (reference sequence). V shed 4 bases and J 4 bases; nucleotides not matched to a gene: 11. Full variable domain (remainder filled in from reference TRBV7-9 and TRBJ2-1): DTGVSQNPRHKITKRGQNVTFRCDPISEHNRLYWYRQTLGQGPEFLTYFQNEAQLEKSRLLSDRFSAERPKGSFSTLEIQRTEQGDSAMYLCASSSTVTSGLYNEQFFGPGTRLTVL.

This clonotype came up many times. This chain connects TRBV6-1 to TRBJ2-1; D may be TRBD1 (5 bases). V was clipped by 6 bases and J by 0 bases, with 12 bases between them. CDR1 and CDR2 from the germline V gene are MNHNS and SASEGT. The CDR3 is 15 residues long. CDR3 in DNA: TGTGCCAGCAGACAGACAGTTAGCTCCTACAATGAGCAGTTCTTC. The encoded protein is CASRQTVSSYNEQFF.

The rearrangement uses TRBV20-1 and TRBJ2-5, with 8 bases lining up with TRBD1. Germline CDR1 DFQATT, CDR2 SNEGSKA (reference sequence). Trimming at V came to 3 bases and at J to 4 bases, leaving 16 bases not matched to a gene. CDR3 length equals 17 residues. The CDR3 DNA sequence: TGCAGTGCTAGTCCAACCTGGAGTGGCAGGGGGCGAGAGACCCAGTACTTC. As protein: CSASPTWSGRGRETQYF.

The sample holds many counts of this clonotype. The V call is TRBV20-1, the J call TRBJ2-3, with TRBD2 identical over 12 bases. CDR3 length: 16 amino acids. Losses at the gene ends were 1 base for V and 0 bases for J; bases not matched to a gene: 2. Looked up from germline, CDR1 is DFQATT and CDR2 is SNEGSKA (reference sequence). In DNA form, the CDR3 reads TGCAGTGCTAGAGGCGGGACTAGCGGGAGCACAGATACGCAGTATTTT. Encoded protein: CSARGGTSGSTDTQYF.

There are many counts of this clonotype. V and J are TRBV5-4 and TRBJ2-7, with 11 bases that match TRBD1. The ends lost 4 bases at V and 6 bases at J; junction bases unmatched: 12. The CDR3 is 16 residues long. Germline CDR1 and CDR2: SGHNT and YYREEE (reference sequence). The CDR3: CASSNPLRDRGSEQYF. The CDR3 DNA follows: TGTGCCAGCAGCAACCCATTACGGGACAGGGGGAGCGAGCAGTACTTC. Together with reference TRBV5-4 and TRBJ2-7, the CDR3 gives the full variable domain: ETGVTQSPTHLIKTRGQQVTLRCSSQSGHNTVSWYQQALGQGPQFIFQYYREEENGRGNFPPRFSGLQFPNYSSELNVNALELDDSALYLCASSNPLRDRGSEQYFGPGTRLTVT.

The chain carries TRBV30 and TRBJ1-2; a possible D gene is TRBD1 (5 bases). The CDR3 extends over 12 amino acids. Germline V gene lookup returns CDR1 GTSNPN and CDR2 SVGIG (reference sequence). V lost 5 bases and J lost 4, with 11 bases in between. CDR3 nucleotides: TGTGCCTGGTCCAGGGTTCGCTATGGCTACACCTTC. Its protein is CAWSRVRYGYTF.

This clonotype was recorded many times. The V gene is TRBV20-1, the J gene TRBJ1-2, with D possibly matching TRBD1 (6 bases). The CDR3 has 13 amino acids. Germline lookup yields CDR1 DFQATT and CDR2 SNEGSKA (reference sequence). V shed 7 bases and J shed 8 bases, with 20 bases lying between them. Here the CDR3 DNA reads TGCAGTGGAGGACAGAAATCTTTCGGAGGCTACACCTTC. It encodes CSGGQKSFGGYTF.

The genes are TRBV24-1 and TRBJ2-1; weak D call: TRBD2 (5 bases). Germline V lookup: CDR1 KGHDR, CDR2 SFDVKD. This CDR3 region has 17 residues. Trimming pared 4 bases from V and 0 bases from J, leaving 15 bases between. In DNA form, the CDR3 reads TGTGCCACCAGTGACCGATCGGGGTCCCGCTCCTACAATGAGCAGTTCTTC. Protein product: CATSDRSGSRSYNEQFF.

This clonotype was counted ten times or more. This chain links TRBV20-1 with TRBJ2-3, with no clear D. The CDR3 loop spans 11 amino acids. The ends were cut back, 3 bases at V and 4 bases at J, with 5 bases in the middle. Germline CDR1 DFQATT, CDR2 SNEGSKA (reference sequence). CDR3 residues: CSASHADTQYF. CDR3 DNA: TGCAGTGCTAGCCACGCAGATACGCAGTATTTT.

Many counts were recorded for this clonotype. V usage is TRBV7-2 and J usage is TRBJ2-1; 10 nucleotides match TRBD2. The CDR3 consists of 15 residues. Germline loops: CDR1 SGHTA, CDR2 FQGNSA. V lost 0 bases and J lost 8; bases outside the gene matches: 4. The CDR3 loop is CASSLAIAGGHEQFF. The CDR3 bases are TGTGCCAGCAGCTTAGCGATAGCGGGAGGTCATGAGCAGTTCTTC. The full variable domain, its missing parts supplied by reference TRBV7-2 and TRBJ2-1, is GAGVSQSPSNKVTEKGKDVELRCDPISGHTALYWYRQSLGQGLEFLIYFQGNSAPDKSGLPSDRFSAERTGGSVSTLTIQRTQQEDSAVYLCASSLAIAGGHEQFFGPGTRLTVL.

This clonotype occurred a few times. The J gene is TRBJ1-2, the V gene TRBV29-1; 10 nucleotides match TRBD1. This CDR3 region has 14 residues. The germline V gene has CDR1 SQVTM and CDR2 ANQGSEA. The V segment lost 4 bases and the J segment 4 bases; nucleotides outside the gene matches: 6. Here the CDR3 reads CSVARGDRGYGYTF. The CDR3 DNA sequence: TGCAGCGTTGCAAGGGGGGACAGGGGCTATGGCTACACCTTC.

The table lists this clonotype with a few counts. The junction shows a germline mismatch at one end, possibly a read error. Here the CDR3 reads CASSFGSENTIYF. The CDR3, as DNA: TGTGCCAGCAGCTTCGGCTCTGAAAACACCATATATTTT. The chain combines TRBV7-9 with TRBJ1-3; D call uncertain. There are 13 residues in the CDR3. The germline CDR1 and CDR2 sequences are SEHNR and FQNEAQ (reference sequence).